This T cell receptor beta chain is from a study of blood T cells in healthy people across ages (dated by TCRdb to the mid-2010s). In terms of the full investigation: Template switching captured roughly one uniquely barcoded TCR beta cDNA molecule per two T cells in model experiments. Age-related changes in TCR beta repertoire diversity were measured in the study by deep sequencing normalized with unique cDNA molecular identifiers. The donors were split into four age groups: young (average 16 years), middle-aged (roughly 42), aged (62) and long-lived (82). To avoid experimental bias, donors of different ages were distributed randomly across sequencing lanes. Two additional independent replicas of 1 million unique cDNA reads from the same blood draw were analyzed for two donors (one aged 18 to 30 and one aged 80 or older). Study-wide conclusions, independent of this receptor: Conclusive comparison of naive and antigen-experienced compartments was prevented by the profiling of bulk unsorted PBMCs. As age increased, observed TCR beta diversity per million T cells dropped in a roughly linear way, and a significant reduction was already evident by age 40. The long-lived group showed more naive CD4+ T cells, fewer expanded clones and increased TCR diversity than the aged group, suggesting age selection. A strong correlation was found between observed TCR beta diversity and the percentage of naive T cells measured by flow cytometry. Because donor CMV infection status was unknown, age-related changes in expanded clonotypes were potentially confounded. Total diversity estimates from one million sequenced T cells were considered lower bounds and underestimates.

This clonotype has only a few counts. The antigen this receptor binds is unknown. There are no base qualities to consult, and no much larger clone falls within one base. Library construction relied on 5' RACE. The listed sequencing device is Illumina HiSeq 2500. A second PCR of about 7 to 12 cycles was performed with a sample-barcoded 5' primer and a J-beta primer mix. A template-switch 5' adaptor carrying 12 random nucleotides introduced a unique molecular identifier onto each TCR beta cDNA molecule. Each sample yielded at least 2.5 million CDR3-containing paired-end reads. First-strand cDNA synthesis was performed from all RNA using the Mint cDNA synthesis kit, with priming by a TRBC-specific oligonucleotide. Following uracil-DNA glycosylase treatment, a first 18-cycle PCR with universal primers M1SS and BC2_uni_R was performed on all cDNA. Per the authors' processing: For normalization, 1 million high-quality reads, each with a distinct molecular identifier, were randomly selected from each sample. Instead of being binned into consensus sequences, reads that shared molecular identifiers were thrown out. CDR3 identification, clonotype clustering and error correction used MiTCR with a Q25 quality threshold and the strictest error-elimination algorithm. Lower-bound total TCR beta diversity was estimated with a nonparametric unseen species model using Euler transformation. Using fastp trimming at Q25 and MiXCR clonotype assembly, TCRdb reanalyzed the public sequencing data and kept in-frame beta chains. Duplicate CDR3 protein sequences are folded into a single record with the most common DNA and genes. These V and J calls originate from TCRdb's pipeline instead of the authors' own analysis. The sample profile shows hundreds of thousands of distinct CDR3 sequences; approximately 40% of them were found once. Clones ranked in the top ten supply about 30% of the sample.

The donors were under 40 Caucasian individuals from Russia, aged about 6 to 95 years, who were systemically healthy. Roughly 9 milliliters of peripheral blood were drawn from each donor into EDTA-treated Vacutainer tubes. Ficoll-Paque density-gradient centrifugation was used to isolate PBMCs, with at least 7 million obtained per sample. Trizol reagent was used to extract total RNA from PBMCs, with at least 6 micrograms per sample. For every donor, an aliquot of PBMCs went through flow cytometry to measure the percentages of naive CD45RAhigh/CD27high T cells. Sequencing was carried out using blood. This receptor was identified in a man of 80 years or more in good health.

The CDR3 region: CASSQSMASYRGAYF. Read as DNA, the sequence is TGTGCCAGCAGCCAATCTATGGCTTCCTACCGGGGGGCGTACTTC. The chain couples TRBV3-1 to TRBJ2-7; TRBD2 is perhaps the D gene, given 7 matching bases. V is cut by 2 bases and J by 12 bases, and the space between the germline ends is 23 bases. The CDR3 goes from the cysteine to the phenylalanine over 15 residues. The DNA shown is the 45-base CDR3, in frame from base 1. Per the germline V gene (reference sequence), LGHDT is the CDR1 and YNNKEL is the CDR2.